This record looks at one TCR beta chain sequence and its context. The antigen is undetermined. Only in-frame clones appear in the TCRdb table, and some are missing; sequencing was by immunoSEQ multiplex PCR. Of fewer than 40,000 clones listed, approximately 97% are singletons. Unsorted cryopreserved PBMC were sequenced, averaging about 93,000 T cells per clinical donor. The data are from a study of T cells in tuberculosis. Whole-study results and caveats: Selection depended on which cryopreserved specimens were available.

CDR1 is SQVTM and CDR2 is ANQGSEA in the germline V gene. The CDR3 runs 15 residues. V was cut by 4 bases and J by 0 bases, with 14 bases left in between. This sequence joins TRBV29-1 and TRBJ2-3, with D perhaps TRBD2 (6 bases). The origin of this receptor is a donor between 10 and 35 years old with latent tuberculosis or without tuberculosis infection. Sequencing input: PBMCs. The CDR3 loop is CSVVGGGFSTDTQYF. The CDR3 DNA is TGCAGCGTTGTGGGAGGTGGGTTTAGCACAGATACGCAGTATTTT.